These T cell receptor beta chains were read from a single sample in a study of cytomegalovirus exposure and HLA in healthy donors. The protocol was immunoSEQ multiplex PCR, while the TCRdb copy is restricted to in-frame clones and leaves out a portion. Listed are about 110,000 clones; 0.45% to 0.6% falls within the top ten. The specimen sequenced was PBMCs. The receptors originated from a man between 50 and 59 years old in good health and CMV-seronegative. The CDR3 runs from the conserved cysteine through the conserved F or W. A D gene is named only where the DNA matches it firmly.

d_call	v_call	j_call	cdr3_nt	cdr3_aa
NA	TRBV7-2	TRBJ1-1	TGTGCCAGCAGCCCCCTCACGCACCAGGGGGCTTTCTTT	CASSPLTHQGAFF
TRBD2	TRBV5-1	TRBJ2-1	TGCGCCAGCACCCTGAGCGGGGCCGACGCGCGGCAGTTCTTC	CASTLSGADARQFF
NA	TRBV7-9	TRBJ1-2	TGTGCCAGCAGCCTGACAGCTAACTATGGCTACACCTTC	CASSLTANYGYTF
TRBD2	TRBV29-1	TRBJ2-7	TGCAGCGTTGAAGACGGCCTAGCGGGACCCGAGCAGTACTTC	CSVEDGLAGPEQYF
NA	TRBV6-1	TRBJ2-1	TGTGCCAGCAGTGAAGGGCCGCTTTCCTACAATGAGCAGTTCTTC	CASSEGPLSYNEQFF
TRBD1	TRBV11-3	TRBJ1-4	TGTGCCAGCAGCGCCGGGACAGCTGCTAATGAAAAACTGTTTTTT	CASSAGTAANEKLFF
NA	TRBV7-8	TRBJ1-2	TGTGCCAGCAGCTTAGGTCTGACAGAAGTATATGGCTACACCTTC	CASSLGLTEVYGYTF
NA	TRBV5-6	TRBJ2-3	TGTGCCAGCAGCTTGTTCCAGGGATCGGCTTACACAGATACGCAGTATTTT	CASSLFQGSAYTDTQYF
NA	TRBV4-1	TRBJ1-5	TGCGCCAGCAGCCAAGAAGGCAGGGTCGATCAGCCCCAGCATTTT	CASSQEGRVDQPQHF
NA	TRBV5-1	TRBJ1-1	TGCGCCAGCAGCTTGGAGGGACAGAACACTGAAGCTTTCTTT	CASSLEGQNTEAFF
NA	TRBV2	TRBJ1-2	TGTGCCAGCGGCCAGGCAGGGAACTATGGCTACACCTTC	CASGQAGNYGYTF
TRBD1	TRBV4-3	TRBJ2-7	TGCGCCAGCAGCCAAATCAGGGGGCTACCCTACGAGCAGTACTTC	CASSQIRGLPYEQYF
NA	TRBV7-2	TRBJ1-4	TGTGCCAGCAGCCCCCGGGGAAATGAAAAACTGTTTTTT	CASSPRGNEKLFF
TRBD1	TRBV11-1	TRBJ1-2	TGTGCCAGCAGCATCGGACAGGCGGTCGGCTACACCTTC	CASSIGQAVGYTF
TRBD2	TRBV6-6	TRBJ2-1	TGTGCCAGCAGCGACCCTTCTAGCGGAAGTCGGAATGAGCAGTTCTTC	CASSDPSSGSRNEQFF
TRBD1	TRBV4-1	TRBJ2-7	TGCGCCAGCAGCCAAGGGCGACAGGGCCTTTCCTACGAGCAGTACTTC	CASSQGRQGLSYEQYF
NA	TRBV9	TRBJ1-5	TGTGCCAGCAGCGTCAACCCGGACAGAACCGAAAATCAGCCCCAGCATTTT	CASSVNPDRTENQPQHF
TRBD1	TRBV19	TRBJ1-6	TGTGCCGCGGGGATGCGGGACAGGGATCGTTCACCCCTCCACTTT	CAAGMRDRDRSPLHF
NA	TRBV19	TRBJ2-2	TGTGCCAGTAGCAACGGCCCGGGCACCGGGGAGCTGTTTTTT	CASSNGPGTGELFF
TRBD2	TRBV6-5	TRBJ2-6	TGTGCCAGCTCTCGGGGGGGCACTGGGGCCAACGTCCTGACTTTC	CASSRGGTGANVLTF
TRBD2	TRBV11-2	TRBJ2-3	TGTGCCAGCAGCCCCCCCCGGGCGGGAGGTGTAGATACGCAGTATTTT	CASSPPRAGGVDTQYF
TRBD2	TRBV4-3	TRBJ2-3	TGCGCCAGCAGCCAAGATTCTAGCGGGGGGGCCCAAGATACGCAGTATTTT	CASSQDSSGGAQDTQYF
NA	TRBV11-3	TRBJ2-7	TGTGCCAGCAGTTCCCTTTCGGGACTCCGTCGAGAGCAGTACTTC	CASSSLSGLRREQYF
TRBD1	TRBV6-5	TRBJ2-7	TGTGCCAGCAGTTTCGGGGTTGGGACAGGGACCGAGCAGTACTTC	CASSFGVGTGTEQYF
TRBD1	TRBV7-2	TRBJ2-2	TGTGCCAGCAGTTTAGGACAGGGAACTGTCGGGGAGCTGTTTTTT	CASSLGQGTVGELFF
TRBD2	TRBV9	TRBJ2-5	TGTGCCAGCAGTGCCAGCGGGAACCAAGAGACCCAGTACTTC	CASSASGNQETQYF
NA	TRBV19	TRBJ2-7	TGTGCCAGTAGTAGAGGAGCGTACGAGCAGTACTTC	CASSRGAYEQYF
NA	TRBV5-6	TRBJ2-1	TGTGCCAGCAGCTTAATGACAGGTCAGGGTGAGCAGTTCTTC	CASSLMTGQGEQFF
TRBD1	TRBV5-1	TRBJ2-7	TGCGCCAGCAGCCCGGGGACAGGGGCCTACGAGCAGTACTTC	CASSPGTGAYEQYF
NA	TRBV10-3	TRBJ2-1	TGTGCCATCAGGGGGGCAGGGAATGAGCAGTTCTTC	CAIRGAGNEQFF
TRBD1	TRBV2	TRBJ1-5	TGTGCCAGCAGTGGACAGGGATCAAATCAGCCCCAGCATTTT	CASSGQGSNQPQHF
TRBD2	TRBV7-7	TRBJ2-5	TGTGCTAGCAGCTCCCCCCGGGGGGGCCAAGAGACCCAGTACTTC	CASSSPRGGQETQYF
NA	TRBV19	TRBJ2-7	TGTGCCAGTAAGGGCAGCCTGGGAAGCAGGGGCTCCTACGAGCAGTACTTC	CASKGSLGSRGSYEQYF
TRBD1	TRBV6-1	TRBJ1-5	TGTGCCAGCAGTGCGGGACAGGGGGCAAATCAGCCCCAGCATTTT	CASSAGQGANQPQHF
NA	TRBV6-1	TRBJ1-6	TGTGCCAGCAGTGAACCCAGGGTTGGCTCCTATAATTCACCCCTCCACTTT	CASSEPRVGSYNSPLHF
TRBD2	TRBV5-4	TRBJ2-1	TGTGCCAGCAGCCTGGGACTAGCGGGACTTTACAATGAGCAGTTCTTC	CASSLGLAGLYNEQFF
NA	TRBV2	TRBJ2-6	TGTGCCAGCAGTGAAGCTAGGACAGTCTCTGGGGCCAACGTCCTGACTTTC	CASSEARTVSGANVLTF
NA	TRBV19	TRBJ1-2	TGTGCCAGTAGTGACACAGGGTATGGCTACACCTTC	CASSDTGYGYTF
NA	TRBV19	TRBJ1-2	TGTGCCAGTAGTATCTCGAGGGTCGACTATGGCTACACCTTC	CASSISRVDYGYTF
TRBD2	TRBV19	TRBJ2-2	TGTGCCAGTAGTCCGCTACCCGGGACTAGCGGGAGAGTGTGGACCGGGGAGCTGTTTTTT	CASSPLPGTSGRVWTGELFF
NA	TRBV6-5	TRBJ1-2	TGTGCCAGCAGTTACTCGAGTGCCAGGGGAAGTGGCTACACCTTC	CASSYSSARGSGYTF
NA	TRBV5-5	TRBJ1-2	TGTGCCAGCAGCTTGGATGGACAGCCAAACTATGGCTACACCTTC	CASSLDGQPNYGYTF